The 3 T cell receptor beta chains given below trace back to one sample, sequenced in a study of patients and donors after allogeneic stem cell transplantation. TCRdb re-derived calls from the RT-PCR reads in MiXCR, one entry per CDR3 protein. The repertoire consists of fewer than 60,000 distinct CDR3 sequences, with 10% to 15% occurring once and the leading ten covering around 32%. The sequencing sample was made of blood, either unsorted or a sorted T cell fraction (not recorded which). The receptors here all came from a human donor who was either an allogeneic HSCT recipient or a stem cell or donor lymphocyte infusion donor (not recorded which). It is not recorded whose cells these are; they may come from a transplant donor.

This clonotype was observed at least ten times. The gene calls are TRBV20-1 and TRBJ2-6; unclear D gene. The V and J ends lost 0 bases and 2 bases respectively, with 5 bases between them. The CDR3 totals 14 residues. Germline-derived CDR1 and CDR2 are DFQATT and SNEGSKA (reference sequence). CDR3 DNA sequence: TGCAGTGCTAGAGAGGCGGCTGGGGCCAACGTCCTGACTTTC. Translation gives CSAREAAGANVLTF.

This clonotype was picked up a small number of times. In nucleotides, the CDR3 is TGCAGTGCTAGAAATGGGTCGGGGTTTCCCTACGAGCAGTACTTC. This encodes CSARNGSGFPYEQYF. The rearrangement joins TRBV20-1 to TRBJ2-7, with D tentatively TRBD2 (5 bases). Trimming removed 2 bases from V and 2 bases from J, with 16 bases in between. Germline V CDR1 and CDR2: DFQATT, SNEGSKA (reference sequence). This CDR3 region has 15 residues.

This clonotype is classed as medium-sized. This chain joins TRBV24-1 and TRBJ1-1, with no clear D. The V end was cut by 5 bases, the J end by 5 bases, with 14 bases between. Per germline, CDR1 KGHDR and CDR2 SFDVKD. CDR3 length: 14 residues. CDR3 in amino acids: CATSGETGSTEAFF. In DNA form, the CDR3 reads TGTGCCACCAGTGGCGAAACTGGGAGTACTGAAGCTTTCTTT.